The 27 T cell receptor beta chains given below trace back to one sample, sequenced in a study of preoperative IRX-2 immunotherapy in early breast cancer. Sample treatment: preoperative locoregional IRX-2 cytokine immunotherapy. This table comes from immunoSEQ multiplex PCR, and its TCRdb copy is limited to in-frame clones, with some not included. The sample shows tens of thousands of clones, 81% of them seen only once. Here the sequenced sample was lymph node tissue, taken after IRX-2 immunotherapy. Receptor source: a human donor with breast cancer.

The CDR3 coding sequence is TGTGCCAGTAGTACGAGGACAGGCGGAGGCTACACCTTC. This gives the protein CASSTRTGGGYTF. The chain is built from TRBV19 and TRBJ1-2; 7 bases agree with TRBD1. This CDR3 is 13 amino acids long. Germline trimming cut 4 bases from V and 8 bases from J; bases unmatched to any gene: 7. CDR1 is LNHDA and CDR2 is SQIVND in the germline V gene (reference sequence).

In its sample, this clone was seen a few times. The rearrangement uses TRBV10-2 and TRBJ1-3, with 8 bases lining up with TRBD1. With V trimmed by 5 bases and J by 4 bases, 4 bases remained unmatched. Germline lookup yields CDR1 WSHSY and CDR2 SAAADI. This CDR3 is built from 14 residues. CDR3 in amino acids: CASSRGQDGNTIYF. The CDR3 nucleotides read TGCGCCAGCAGTAGGGGACAGGACGGAAACACCATATATTTT.

This clone occurred a few times. V is TRBV18 and J is TRBJ1-1; perhaps TRBD1 as D (6 bases). Trimming pared 3 bases from V and 3 bases from J, leaving 11 bases between. The V gene's germline CDR1 is KGHSH and CDR2 LQKENI. The CDR3 is 14 residues long. The CDR3 reads CASSPLGGDTEAFF. The CDR3 region has the DNA TGTGCCAGCTCACCGTTAGGGGGGGACACTGAAGCTTTCTTT.

J is TRBJ2-7 and V is TRBV4-1, with D unclear. V lost 2 bases and J 0 bases, leaving 5 bases between the germline ends. Germline loops: CDR1 MGHRA, CDR2 YSYEKL. This CDR3 region has 13 residues. CDR3 nucleotides: TGCGCCAGCAGCCAACCCAGCTCCTACGAGCAGTACTTC. As protein: CASSQPSSYEQYF.

The CDR3 sequence: CASSEGQWGYTF. The CDR3 DNA reads as TGTGCCAGCAGTGAAGGACAGTGGGGCTACACCTTC. V usage is TRBV28 and J usage is TRBJ1-2, with D possibly TRBD1 on 6 matching bases. Germline V lookup: CDR1 MDHEN, CDR2 SYDVKM. Deletions cut 5 bases from V and 8 bases from J, with 12 bases between. The CDR3 consists of 12 residues.

In this sample, this clone turned up a few times. V usage is TRBV15 and J usage is TRBJ1-5, with D uncertain. CDR3 size: 15 residues. The germline V and J ends were trimmed by 8 bases and 6 bases, with 20 bases remaining between them. Germline V gene sequence: CDR1 LNHNV, CDR2 YYDKDF (reference sequence). CDR3 region: CATAVRLQDGQPQHF. The CDR3 nucleotides read TGTGCCACCGCCGTAAGACTCCAAGATGGTCAGCCCCAGCATTTT.

The V gene is TRBV19, the J gene TRBJ1-2, with D maybe TRBD1 (5 bases). The CDR3 sequence is 15 residues long. The germline CDR1 and CDR2 sequences are LNHDA and SQIVND (reference sequence). V was clipped by 1 base and J by 4 bases, with 13 bases between them. Written as DNA, the CDR3 is TGTGCCAGTAGTATAGGCCCAGGTGGGGCCTATGGCTACACCTTC. Residues: CASSIGPGGAYGYTF. The whole variable domain, remainder taken from reference TRBV19 and TRBJ1-2, is DGGITQSPKYLFRKEGQNVTLSCEQNLNHDAMYWYRQDPGQGLRLIYYSQIVNDFQKGDIAEGYSVSREKKESFPLTVTSAQKNPTAFYLCASSIGPGGAYGYTFGSGTRLTVV.

The V call is TRBV12-5, the J call TRBJ2-3; 8 bases fit TRBD1. Germline V gene lookup returns CDR1 LGHNT and CDR2 FRNRAP. V shed 11 bases and J 8 bases; nucleotides not matched to a gene: 12. CDR3 length equals 13 residues. CDR3 region: CAATGGRAITQYF. In nucleotides, the CDR3 is TGTGCTGCAACAGGGGGGAGAGCAATTACGCAGTATTTT.

This clone has just a few counts. The genes are TRBV28 and TRBJ1-5; the D is unclear. Germline-derived CDR1 and CDR2 are MDHEN and SYDVKM. The CDR3 is 15 amino acids. The ends were cut back, 2 bases at V and 7 bases at J, with 15 bases in the middle. CDR3: CASSLEQSRRQPQHF. The CDR3 DNA reads TGTGCCAGCAGTTTAGAACAGTCCCGCAGGCAGCCCCAGCATTTT.

The gene calls are TRBV18 and TRBJ1-1, with D perhaps TRBD1 (5 bases). CDR1 is KGHSH, CDR2 LQKENI, per germline. Between the trimmed V and J ends, which lost 6 bases and 2 bases, there was a span of 19 bases. This CDR3 region has 16 residues. CDR3 residues: CASSLLLPGTNTEAFF. In nucleotides, the CDR3 is TGTGCCAGCTCCCTCCTCCTCCCAGGGACCAACACTGAAGCTTTCTTT. The variable domain in full, with the rest retrieved from reference TRBV18 and TRBJ1-1, is NAGVMQNPRHLVRRRGQEARLRCSPMKGHSHVYWYRQLPEEGLKFMVYLQKENIIDESGMPKERFSAEFPKEGPSILRIQQVVRGDSAAYFCASSLLLPGTNTEAFFGQGTRLTVV.

As regards this clone: A read error may produce the germline difference seen at one junction end. This sequence joins TRBV28 and TRBJ2-1, with 8 bases matching TRBD2. The CDR3 totals 13 residues. Germline CDR1 MDHEN, CDR2 SYDVKM. Here the CDR3 reads CASTSGGNNEQFF. Here the CDR3 DNA reads TGTGCGAGCACCAGCGGGGGAAACAATGAGCAGTTCTTC.

There are a few counts of this clone. In DNA, the CDR3 is TGTGCCAGCAGGACGACCGGGACAGGGGGCACTGAAGCTTTCTTT. This codes for CASRTTGTGGTEAFF. The V gene is TRBV6-8, the J gene TRBJ1-1; 11 bases fit TRBD1. The CDR3 length is 15 residues. The germline V gene has CDR1 MNHGY and CDR2 SAAAGT. Unmatched junction bases numbered 7, after V lost 6 bases and J lost 4 bases.

The chain couples TRBV18 to TRBJ1-1; TRBD1 might be the D (5 bases). V dropped 0 bases and J dropped 4 bases, with 12 bases sitting between them. This CDR3 region has 15 residues. Germline values: CDR1 KGHSH, CDR2 LQKENI. CDR3 sequence reads: CASSPPGLQGTEAFF. CDR3 DNA sequence: TGTGCCAGCTCACCACCGGGACTGCAGGGCACTGAAGCTTTCTTT.

Worth noting for this clone: The junction does not match germline at one end; this may be a read error. The chain carries TRBV4-1 and TRBJ2-2; D unclear. From germline, CDR1 is MGHRA and CDR2 YSYEKL. CDR3 length equals 18 residues. Written as DNA, the CDR3 is TGCACCAGCAGCCAAGGTGGACCCCGTTCAGGGAACACCGGGGAGCTGTTTTTT. Residues: CTSSQGGPRSGNTGELFF.

The rearrangement links TRBV18 to TRBJ2-1; 7 bases map to TRBD2. The V gene end was trimmed by 3 bases and the J gene end by 8 bases; junction bases not matched to a gene: 7. Germline lookup yields CDR1 KGHSH and CDR2 LQKENI. This CDR3 is 14 amino acids long. The CDR3 nucleotides read TGTGCCAGCTCACCCATTCGGGAGGACGATGAGCAGTTCTTC. It encodes CASSPIREDDEQFF.

This sequence joins TRBV11-3 and TRBJ1-5; 9 bases agree with TRBD1. This CDR3 comprises 14 residues. Trimming cost V 5 bases and J 9 bases; bases outside gene matches: 8. Germline V lookup: CDR1 SGHNT, CDR2 YENEEA. CDR3 region: CASSTGTGTRPQHF. In DNA, the CDR3 is TGTGCCAGCAGCACCGGGACAGGGACACGGCCCCAGCATTTT.

V gene TRBV22-1 combines with J gene TRBJ2-2; the DNA was not used to check the table's D call, TRBD1. TRBV22-1 is tagged as a pseudogene. The CDR3 runs 15 residues. The CDR3 sequence: CASSRQGATTGELFF. DNA of the CDR3: TGTGCCAGCAGTCGACAGGGGGCAACGACCGGGGAGCTGTTTTTT.

The sample holds a few counts of this clone. The chain recombines TRBV25-1 with TRBJ1-3; 7 positions match TRBD1. Germline V gene sequence: CDR1 MGHDK, CDR2 SYGVNS. V was pared by 6 bases and J by 2 bases, with 7 bases of the junction left unmatched. CDR3 length equals 15 residues. The CDR3 nucleotides read TGTGCCAGCAGCCTACAGGGGTCGACTGGAAACACCATATATTTT. Its translation is CASSLQGSTGNTIYF.

The chain combines TRBV27 with TRBJ1-2; 7 nucleotides match TRBD1. J was trimmed by 6 bases and V by 5 bases; bases with no gene match: 12. Germline V gives CDR1 MNHEY, CDR2 SMNVEV (reference sequence). The CDR3 loop spans 15 amino acids. The CDR3 DNA follows: TGTGCCAGCAGTCGACGAGGGGGCGAGGAGGATGGCTACACCTTC. As protein: CASSRRGGEEDGYTF.

V usage is TRBV18 and J usage is TRBJ1-6; D not resolved. The germline V gene encodes CDR1 KGHSH and CDR2 LQKENI. The CDR3 runs to 15 residues. V shed 3 bases and J shed 10 bases, with 16 bases lying between them. The CDR3 reads CASSPGSNPVSPLHF. CDR3 coding DNA: TGTGCCAGCTCACCGGGTTCGAACCCTGTCTCACCCCTCCACTTT. The full variable domain, completed using reference TRBV18 and TRBJ1-6, is NAGVMQNPRHLVRRRGQEARLRCSPMKGHSHVYWYRQLPEEGLKFMVYLQKENIIDESGMPKERFSAEFPKEGPSILRIQQVVRGDSAAYFCASSPGSNPVSPLHFGNGTRLTVT.

The rearrangement links TRBV14 to TRBJ1-1, with 9 bases matching TRBD1. The CDR3 extends over 15 amino acids. CDR1 is SGHDN, CDR2 FVKESK, per germline. Trimming removed 4 bases from V and 10 bases from J; junction bases left unmatched: 13. The CDR3 DNA is TGTGCCAGCAGCCCATCGGGACAGGGTATCTCAAGAGCTTTCTTT. Translating it yields CASSPSGQGISRAFF.

The J gene is TRBJ2-2, the V gene TRBV5-1, with 10 bases identical to TRBD2. The CDR3 spans 15 residues. From germline, CDR1 is SGHRS and CDR2 YFSETQ. The V segment lost 1 base and the J segment 6 bases; nucleotides outside the gene matches: 3. The CDR3 reads CASSLSLAGAGELFF. The CDR3 DNA follows: TGCGCCAGCAGCTTGTCCCTAGCGGGGGCCGGGGAGCTGTTTTTT.

This clone is a singleton in its sample. The genes are TRBV30 and TRBJ1-5, with D possibly matching TRBD1 (6 bases). The CDR3 has 13 residues. The V gene's germline CDR1 is GTSNPN and CDR2 SVGIG (reference sequence). V shed 4 bases and J shed 9 bases, with 16 bases lying between them. The CDR3 coding sequence is TGTGCCTGGACCGATCCCAGGGGAGGGCCCCAGCATTTT. Protein: CAWTDPRGGPQHF.

This chain joins TRBV19 and TRBJ2-5; D unresolved. Deletions cut 1 base from V and 1 base from J, with 4 bases between. The CDR3 extends over 13 amino acids. Germline CDR1 LNHDA, CDR2 SQIVND (reference sequence). CDR3 coding DNA: TGTGCCAGTAGTATAGTGGGCCAAGAGACCCAGTACTTC. Translated: CASSIVGQETQYF.

This clone has only a few counts. In DNA, the CDR3 is TGTGCCAGTAGCCGGGGACAGGAAAACAATGAGCAGTTCTTC. Its protein product is CASSRGQENNEQFF. V usage is TRBV19 and J usage is TRBJ2-1; TRBD1 matches at 8 bases. Germline-derived CDR1 and CDR2 are LNHDA and SQIVND (reference sequence). This CDR3 is built from 14 residues. The ends lost 6 bases at V and 5 bases at J; junction bases unmatched: 6.

This clone showed up just a few times. This chain links TRBV19 with TRBJ1-5, with no clear D. CDR1 and CDR2 from the germline V gene are LNHDA and SQIVND (reference sequence). The V gene lost 7 bases and the J gene lost 3 bases, with 7 bases spanning the gap. The CDR3 covers 12 residues. The CDR3 is CASNWFNQPQHF. CDR3 nucleotides: TGTGCCAGTAATTGGTTCAATCAGCCCCAGCATTTT.

The V call is TRBV19, the J call TRBJ2-6, with 7 bases aligning to TRBD1. Germline trimming cut 6 bases from V and 2 bases from J; bases unmatched to any gene: 10. This CDR3 contains 17 residues. Per the germline V gene, CDR1 is LNHDA and CDR2 is SQIVND (reference sequence). CDR3 nucleotide sequence: TGTGCCAGTAGCGGGCAGGGGGTTGTTGCTGGGGCCAACGTCCTGACTTTC. It codes for CASSGQGVVAGANVLTF.